The 13 T cell receptor beta chains in this list originate from one sample, sequenced in a study of CD8+ T cells in alopecia areata. Once RNA had been extracted, it was reverse transcribed into cDNA to act as the sequencing template. Assay: immunoSEQ multiplex PCR; the TCRdb copy retains only in-frame clones and omits some. The sample includes 150,000 to 200,000 clones, 59% seen only once; the top ten take roughly 15%. The source was CD4+ T cells sorted from blood, collected at week 0. These receptors came from a human donor with alopecia areata.

The V and J genes are TRBV29-1 and TRBJ2-3; no definite D call. The CDR3 runs 16 residues. Trimming left V 6 bases short and J 4 bases short, with 23 bases between. CDR1 and CDR2 from the germline V gene are SQVTM and ANQGSEA. This CDR3 reads CSVRTSTDVVADTQYF. CDR3 bases: TGCAGCGTACGCACGTCGACCGATGTGGTCGCAGATACGCAGTATTTT.

The chain couples TRBV5-1 to TRBJ2-7; 8 nucleotides line up with TRBD1. From germline, CDR1 is SGHRS and CDR2 YFSETQ. There are 15 residues in the CDR3. J lost 0 bases, V lost 2 bases, and 4 bases had no gene match. The CDR3 spells CASSFQGAPSYEQYF. The DNA for the CDR3 is TGCGCCAGCAGCTTCCAGGGGGCCCCCTCCTACGAGCAGTACTTC.

The chain links TRBV15 to TRBJ2-7; 11 nucleotides align to TRBD1. Germline lookup yields CDR1 LNHNV and CDR2 YYDKDF (reference sequence). This CDR3 contains 15 residues. Trimming removed 5 bases from V and 5 bases from J; junction bases left unmatched: 8. This chain's CDR3 is CATSDRDRGTHEQYF. The CDR3 DNA follows: TGTGCCACCAGCGACCGGGACAGGGGGACCCACGAGCAGTACTTC.

The rearrangement uses TRBV9 and TRBJ1-1; D ambiguous. V lost 0 bases to trimming and J lost 5 bases, with 11 bases between them. The CDR3 is 14 residues long. CDR1 SGDLS and CDR2 YYNGEE come from the germline V gene. CDR3 coding DNA: TGTGCCAGCAGCGTAGGGGCTAGGGCGACTGAAGCTTTCTTT. This gives the protein CASSVGARATEAFF.

This rearrangement joins TRBV6-5 to TRBJ2-5; D gene unclear. From germline, CDR1 is MNHEY and CDR2 SVGAGI. CDR3 size: 12 residues. The V and J ends lost 4 bases and 4 bases respectively, with 7 bases between them. CDR3 bases: TGTGCCAGCAGTTCCCTTCTAGAGACCCAGTACTTC. It encodes CASSSLLETQYF.

The rearrangement links TRBV28 to TRBJ2-6; D gene ambiguous. Per germline, CDR1 MDHEN and CDR2 SYDVKM. The V and J ends lost 4 bases and 4 bases respectively, with 8 bases between them. CDR3 size: 14 residues. The CDR3 region is CASSSRIGANVLTF. DNA for the CDR3: TGTGCCAGCAGTTCCCGAATAGGGGCCAACGTCCTGACTTTC.

In DNA form, the CDR3 reads TGCAGCGTTCTGCGGCAGGGGATCGATGAGCAGTTCTTC. Encoded protein: CSVLRQGIDEQFF. This sequence joins TRBV29-1 and TRBJ2-1; a possible D gene is TRBD1 (6 bases). The germline CDR1 and CDR2 sequences are SQVTM and ANQGSEA. The CDR3 length is 13 residues. The ends were cut back, 5 bases at V and 8 bases at J, with 16 bases in the middle.

This clone occurred once. The chain employs TRBV4-2 and TRBJ1-2; D is unresolved. Trimming pared 0 bases from V and 7 bases from J, leaving 12 bases between. The length of the CDR3 is 14 residues. From germline, CDR1 is LGHNA and CDR2 YNFKEQ. The CDR3 region has the DNA TGTGCCAGCAGCCAAGATCGCGCCGTGGGTGGCTACACCTTC. This gives the protein CASSQDRAVGGYTF.

This clone was counted once. This chain uses TRBV6-5 with TRBJ1-2; weak D call: TRBD1 (5 bases). The CDR3 extends over 15 amino acids. Trimming removed 2 bases at V and 4 bases at J, with 14 bases between. CDR1 is MNHEY, CDR2 SVGAGI, per germline. The CDR3 DNA sequence: TGTGCCAGCAGTTACACCATGACAGAAAGCTATGGCTACACCTTC. It yields the protein CASSYTMTESYGYTF.

The chain recombines TRBV7-9 with TRBJ1-6, with 10 bases fitting TRBD1. Germline assignment: CDR1 SEHNR and CDR2 FQNEAQ (reference sequence). The CDR3 is 14 residues long. J was trimmed by 7 bases and V by 6 bases; bases with no gene match: 3. The CDR3 nucleotides are TGTGCCAGCAGGGGACAGGGGCCAAATTCACCCCTCCACTTT. Translating it yields CASRGQGPNSPLHF.

This sequence joins TRBV7-9 and TRBJ1-6; 11 bases agree with TRBD1. V lost 5 bases, J lost 10 bases, and 4 bases stayed unmatched. CDR1 SEHNR and CDR2 FQNEAQ come from the germline V gene (reference sequence). The CDR3 runs to 14 residues. CDR3 in DNA: TGTGCCAGCAGCCGATGGGACAGGGGGTCACCCCTCCACTTT. Translating it yields CASSRWDRGSPLHF.

The table lists this clone with a few counts. The chain couples TRBV5-1 to TRBJ2-7; D gene uncertain. The CDR3 covers 13 residues. Trimming left V 0 bases short and J 0 bases short, with 4 bases between. CDR1 is SGHRS and CDR2 is YFSETQ in the germline V gene. In DNA form, the CDR3 reads TGCGCCAGCAGCTTGGGTTTCTCCTACGAGCAGTACTTC. Protein: CASSLGFSYEQYF.

The chain joins TRBV27 to TRBJ2-2; D is unresolved. The CDR3 totals 12 residues. Germline V lookup: CDR1 MNHEY, CDR2 SMNVEV (reference sequence). V shed 7 bases and J shed 5 bases, with 8 bases lying between them. The CDR3 DNA sequence: TGTGCCAGCAAAGTGTCGACCGGGGAGCTGTTTTTT. Translation gives CASKVSTGELFF.